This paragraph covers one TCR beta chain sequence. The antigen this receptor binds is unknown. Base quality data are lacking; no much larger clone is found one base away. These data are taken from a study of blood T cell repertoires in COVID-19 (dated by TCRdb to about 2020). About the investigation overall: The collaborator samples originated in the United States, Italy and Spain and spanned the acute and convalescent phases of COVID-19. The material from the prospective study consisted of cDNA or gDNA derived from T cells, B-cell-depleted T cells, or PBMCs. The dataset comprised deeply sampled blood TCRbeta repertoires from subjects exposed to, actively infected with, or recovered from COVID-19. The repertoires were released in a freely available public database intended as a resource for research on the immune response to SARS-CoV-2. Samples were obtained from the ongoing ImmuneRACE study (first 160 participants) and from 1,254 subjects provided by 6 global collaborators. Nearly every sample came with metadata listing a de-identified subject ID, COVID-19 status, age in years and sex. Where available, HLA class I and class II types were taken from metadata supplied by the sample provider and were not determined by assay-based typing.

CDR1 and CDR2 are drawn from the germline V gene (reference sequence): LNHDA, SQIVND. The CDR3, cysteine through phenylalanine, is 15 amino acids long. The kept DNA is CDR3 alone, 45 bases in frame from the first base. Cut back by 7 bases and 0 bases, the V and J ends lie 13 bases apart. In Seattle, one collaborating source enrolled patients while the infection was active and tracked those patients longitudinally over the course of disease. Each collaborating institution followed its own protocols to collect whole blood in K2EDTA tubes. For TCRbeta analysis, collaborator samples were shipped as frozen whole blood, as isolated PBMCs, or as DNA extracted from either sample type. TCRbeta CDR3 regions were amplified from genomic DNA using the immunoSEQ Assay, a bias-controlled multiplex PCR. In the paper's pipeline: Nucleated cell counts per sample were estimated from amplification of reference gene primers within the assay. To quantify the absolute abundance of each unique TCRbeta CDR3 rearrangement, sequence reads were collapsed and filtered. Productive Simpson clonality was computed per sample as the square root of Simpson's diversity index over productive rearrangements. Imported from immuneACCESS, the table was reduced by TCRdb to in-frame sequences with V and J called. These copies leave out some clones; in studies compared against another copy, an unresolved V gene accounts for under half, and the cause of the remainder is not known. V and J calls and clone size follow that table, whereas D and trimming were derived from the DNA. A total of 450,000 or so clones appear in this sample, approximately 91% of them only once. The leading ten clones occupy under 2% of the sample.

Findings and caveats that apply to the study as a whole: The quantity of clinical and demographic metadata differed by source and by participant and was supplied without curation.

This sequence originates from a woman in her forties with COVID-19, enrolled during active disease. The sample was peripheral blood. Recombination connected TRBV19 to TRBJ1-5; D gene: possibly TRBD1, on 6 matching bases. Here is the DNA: TGTGCCAGTAAGGGGGAAAGCTATAGCAATCAGCCCCAGCATTTT. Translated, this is CASKGESYSNQPQHF.